This record concerns one T cell receptor beta chain sequence. Its antigen remains unknown. The data were taken from a study of shared clonotypes between healthy human individuals. Per germline, CDR1 MGHRA and CDR2 YSYEKL. Trimming left V 4 bases short and J 0 bases short, with 12 bases between. CDR3 length equals 15 residues. Study results and caveats: Among donors, the sharing of clonotypes was expected to be influenced by sequencing depth.

The assay was immunoSEQ multiplex PCR, and TCRdb's table has in-frame clones only and misses some. The repertoire has some 2.1 million clones, around 93% of them found once; the top ten carry about 1.7%. Terminally differentiated effector memory CD45RA+ cells were left out of the naive CD8 fraction, which was CD45RO-negative and positively selected for CCR7. All donors were Caucasian adults living in Nashville, Tennessee. The sequencing sample was made of naive CD8+ T cells from PBMCs. The chain couples TRBV4-1 to TRBJ1-1, with D unresolved. This clonotype was sampled from a man aged 18 to 35 in good health. Some clones in this sample may be carry-over from other donors' samples. The CDR3 loop is CASSPVRTVNTEAFF. CDR3 DNA: TGCGCCAGCAGCCCCGTACGGACGGTGAACACTGAAGCTTTCTTT.